The 16 T cell receptor beta chains presented below share a single source sample, sequenced in a study of beta chain features in type 1 diabetes. Every isolated RNA sample was fully reverse transcribed, so sequencing captured expressed TCRB transcripts. The assay was immunoSEQ multiplex PCR, and TCRdb's table has in-frame clones only and misses some. The sample carries about 150,000 clones, about 7.3% recorded once. What was sequenced was central memory CD4+ T cells from blood. These receptors all stem from a man aged 18 to 30 in good health.

This clone was seen a handful of times. The rearrangement links TRBV9 to TRBJ2-4; 8 positions match TRBD1. V was clipped by 0 bases and J by 2 bases; unmatched bases: 13. Germline lookup yields CDR1 SGDLS and CDR2 YYNGEE. This CDR3 has 19 amino acids. The CDR3 loop is CASSVGGSGGSRTKNIQYF. For the CDR3, the DNA is TGTGCCAGCAGCGTAGGCGGGTCAGGGGGCTCGCGGACCAAAAACATTCAGTACTTC.

The chain employs TRBV27 and TRBJ2-7; 8 bases are shared with TRBD2. The CDR3 extends over 13 amino acids. Trimming cost V 5 bases and J 3 bases; bases outside gene matches: 3. Germline CDR1 and CDR2: MNHEY and SMNVEV (reference sequence). The CDR3 DNA follows: TGTGCCAGCAGTACTAGCGGAAACTACGAGCAGTACTTC. Translation gives CASSTSGNYEQYF.

This clone was counted a few times. For the CDR3, the DNA is TGTGCCAGCACCCCTCTTAGCGGGGGGGATACGCAGTATTTT. It translates to CASTPLSGGDTQYF. J is TRBJ2-3 and V is TRBV6-1, with 10 bases identical to TRBD2. The V gene end was trimmed by 7 bases and the J gene end by 6 bases; junction bases not matched to a gene: 7. This CDR3 is built from 14 residues. Germline CDR1 and CDR2: MNHNS and SASEGT.

The rearrangement uses TRBV5-1 and TRBJ1-1; no clear D gene. Trimming shortened V by 4 bases and J by 6 bases, and 16 bases separated the two germline ends. The CDR3 sequence is 14 residues long. The germline V gene encodes CDR1 SGHRS and CDR2 YFSETQ. The chain's CDR3 is CASSLQPLGAEAFF. DNA of the CDR3: TGCGCCAGCAGCCTACAACCGCTGGGCGCTGAAGCTTTCTTT.

The chain couples TRBV18 to TRBJ1-3; no reliable D call. Germline CDR1 KGHSH, CDR2 LQKENI. V was pared by 5 bases and J by 0 bases, with 5 bases between. CDR3 size: 13 residues. CDR3 sequence: CASSELSGNTIYF. The CDR3 DNA sequence: TGTGCCAGCTCAGAGCTCTCTGGAAACACCATATATTTT.

The chain combines TRBV10-3 with TRBJ1-1, with 7 bases identical to TRBD1. In germline, CDR1 is ENHRY, CDR2 SYGVKD. J lost 4 bases, V lost 5 bases, and 7 bases had no gene match. This CDR3 contains 14 residues. In nucleotides, the CDR3 is TGTGCCATCAGTAACCAAGCAGGGGGCACTGAAGCTTTCTTT. Translated, it gives CAISNQAGGTEAFF.

This clone has a handful of counts. This chain connects TRBV11-2 to TRBJ2-1, with 10 bases aligning to TRBD2. Germline V gene sequence: CDR1 SGHAT, CDR2 FQNNGV. The ends lost 8 bases at V and 4 bases at J; junction bases unmatched: 11. The CDR3 length is 16 residues. CDR3 residues: CASFDRRTSGYNEQFF. The CDR3 DNA follows: TGTGCCAGCTTCGACAGAAGGACTAGCGGATACAATGAGCAGTTCTTC.

The chain is built from TRBV30 and TRBJ1-6, with 9 bases identical to TRBD1. Germline CDR1 and CDR2: GTSNPN and SVGIG (reference sequence). This CDR3 is built from 15 residues. The V segment lost 3 bases and the J segment 10 bases; nucleotides outside the gene matches: 10. CDR3 nucleotides: TGTGCCTGGAGGCCAAGGGACAGGGAGGGATCACCCCTCCACTTT. Amino acid sequence: CAWRPRDREGSPLHF.

The chain carries TRBV6-1 and TRBJ2-7; 9 bases agree with TRBD2. The CDR3 runs to 15 residues. The germline gives CDR1 MNHNS, CDR2 SASEGT. V lost 5 bases and J lost 1; bases outside the gene matches: 6. In DNA form, the CDR3 reads TGTGCCAGCAGTAAAGATAGCGGGAGTTCCTACGAGCAGTACTTC. This gives the protein CASSKDSGSSYEQYF.

The rearrangement links TRBV28 to TRBJ2-3; 8 nucleotides align to TRBD2. This CDR3 spans 16 amino acids. Germline CDR1 and CDR2: MDHEN and SYDVKM. The V gene end was trimmed by 4 bases and the J gene end by 4 bases; junction bases not matched to a gene: 10. This chain's CDR3 is CASSSGRTGGPDTQYF. The CDR3 bases are TGTGCCAGCAGTTCCGGTAGAACGGGGGGGCCAGATACGCAGTATTTT.

In its sample, this clone was seen a few times. This chain joins TRBV4-3 and TRBJ2-7; perhaps TRBD2 as D (5 bases). The V gene's germline CDR1 is LGHNA and CDR2 YSLEER. The CDR3 has 16 residues. V lost 0 bases and J lost 3, with 15 bases in between. The CDR3 here is CASSQDPQDFFYEQYF. CDR3 nucleotides: TGCGCCAGCAGCCAAGATCCCCAGGACTTCTTCTACGAGCAGTACTTC.

The chain combines TRBV27 with TRBJ2-1; TRBD1 matches 9 bases. Germline V gives CDR1 MNHEY, CDR2 SMNVEV (reference sequence). The CDR3 consists of 14 residues. The V and J ends lost 7 bases and 9 bases, in that order; junction bases with no gene match: 10. CDR3 amino acids: CASKGDRVIGEQFF. The CDR3 DNA is TGTGCCAGCAAGGGGGACAGGGTGATCGGTGAGCAGTTCTTC.

This clone was detected a few times. The rearrangement uses TRBV11-2 and TRBJ2-1; D is perhaps TRBD2 (7 bases). V shed 5 bases and J shed 2 bases, with 16 bases lying between them. Looked up from germline, CDR1 is SGHAT and CDR2 is FQNNGV. CDR3 size: 16 residues. CDR3 region: CASSLGQRGPYNEQFF. The CDR3 bases are TGTGCCAGCAGCCTTGGACAGCGGGGACCCTACAATGAGCAGTTCTTC.

The J gene is TRBJ1-6, the V gene TRBV4-3; the match to TRBD1 covers 10 bases. The length of the CDR3 is 18 residues. J lost 9 bases, V lost 1 base, and 12 bases had no gene match. Germline CDR1 reads LGHNA; CDR2 reads YSLEER. The CDR3 reads CASSQGGATGGVPSPLHF. CDR3 coding DNA: TGCGCCAGCAGCCAAGGGGGAGCGACAGGGGGCGTCCCTTCACCCCTCCACTTT.

This clone was observed a handful of times. This chain connects TRBV4-2 to TRBJ2-4; 10 bases agree with TRBD2. Germline V gene sequence: CDR1 LGHNA, CDR2 YNFKEQ. V lost 2 bases, J lost 0 bases, and 4 bases stayed unmatched. There are 17 residues in the CDR3. The chain's CDR3 is CASSQTAGGLAKNIQYF. The DNA for the CDR3 is TGTGCCAGCAGCCAAACAGCGGGGGGGCTAGCCAAAAACATTCAGTACTTC.

This chain joins TRBV25-1 and TRBJ2-3; TRBD2 might be the D (6 bases). Trimming cost V 11 bases and J 2 bases, with 14 bases left between them. Germline V gene lookup returns CDR1 MGHDK and CDR2 SYGVNS. The CDR3 runs to 13 residues. CDR3: CAVSGVNTDTQYF. The CDR3 bases are TGTGCCGTCTCGGGGGTTAACACAGATACGCAGTATTTT.